A single T cell receptor beta chain is shown here with its context. Which antigen it targets is not known. No much larger clonotype is one base removed from it; base qualities were not supplied. For this chain, trimming is 8 bases at the V end and 0 bases at the J end, and the number of junction bases without a gene match is 2. CDR3 length: 13 amino acids, cysteine to phenylalanine. Of the read, only the CDR3 DNA is kept; its 39 bases are in frame from base 1. This record belongs to a study of blood T cell repertoires in COVID-19 (TCRdb year 2020). Some background on the complete study: Samples covering the acute and convalescent phases of COVID-19 were provided by collaborators in the United States, Italy and Spain. The material from the prospective study consisted of cDNA or gDNA derived from T cells, B-cell-depleted T cells, or PBMCs. Deeply sampled blood TCRbeta repertoires from subjects exposed to, actively infected with, or recovered from COVID-19 were included in the dataset. A freely available public database, intended as a resource for researchers studying the immune response to SARS-CoV-2, is where the repertoires were released. Samples were obtained from the ongoing ImmuneRACE study (first 160 participants) and from roughly 1,300 subjects provided by 6 global collaborators. Sample metadata almost always included a de-identified subject ID, COVID-19 status, age in years and sex. HLA class I and class II types, where available, came from metadata supplied by the sample provider rather than from assay-based typing.

Here is what the overall study found, with its caveats: The quantity of clinical and demographic metadata differed by source and by participant and was supplied without curation.

TCRbeta CDR3 regions were amplified from genomic DNA by means of the immunoSEQ Assay, a bias-controlled multiplex PCR. Processing in the source paper ran as follows. The number of nucleated cells in each sample was estimated from the amplification of reference gene primers within the assay. Sequence reads were collapsed and filtered to measure the absolute abundance of every unique TCRbeta CDR3 rearrangement. For each sample, productive Simpson clonality was calculated as the square root of Simpson's diversity index over productive rearrangements. TCRdb's version of the immuneACCESS table is confined to in-frame rearrangements and falls short of the full clone set. An unresolved V gene accounts for under half of the shortfall where checked; the remainder is of unknown origin. V, J and clone size reflect that table, while D and trimming were determined from the DNA. In all, the sample holds some 25,000 clones, and about 88% of those were seen once. About 26% of the sample comes from the top ten.

In Seattle, one collaborating source enrolled patients while the infection was active and tracked those patients longitudinally over the course of disease. Whole blood was collected in K2EDTA tubes by collaborating institutions according to the institutions' own protocols. For TCRbeta analysis, collaborators shipped samples in one of three forms: frozen whole blood, isolated PBMCs, or DNA extracted from either of those sample types. This clonotype was obtained from a man between 65 and 79 years old with COVID-19, enrolled during active disease. Rearrangement joined TRBV12-3 or TRBV12-4 to TRBJ1-1; TRBD1 aligns with 8 central bases. The sequenced sample was peripheral blood. The base sequence is TGTGCCAGCGGGACAGGAGTGAACACTGAAGCTTTCTTT. The translation is CASGTGVNTEAFF.